These 5 T cell receptor beta chains were all obtained from the same sample, sequenced in a study of CD8+CD57+ T cells in acquired aplastic anemia. Investigators profiled TCR beta VDJ and CDR3 from genomic DNA template. TCRdb recomputed calls from the reads with MiXCR, one row per CDR3 protein. This sample yields approximately 45,000 distinct CDR3 sequences, of which around 73% are seen a single time; around 34% belongs to the top ten. What was sequenced was sorted CD4+, CD8+, or CD8+CD57+ T cells (not recorded which) from PBMCs. The receptors were sampled from a human donor in good health, serving as a control.

The genes are TRBV19 and TRBJ1-6; TRBD1 agrees at 9 bases. In germline, CDR1 is LNHDA, CDR2 SQIVND (reference sequence). V dropped 4 bases and J dropped 7; count of bases not matched to a gene: 2. The CDR3 is 14 amino acids. CDR3 in DNA: TGTGCCAGTAGTACCGACAGGGGGAATTCACCCCTCCACTTT. Protein sequence: CASSTDRGNSPLHF.

J is TRBJ2-3 and V is TRBV10-3; TRBD2 agrees at 13 bases. The germline CDR1 and CDR2 sequences are ENHRY and SYGVKD. This CDR3 has 16 amino acids. The ends lost 5 bases at V and 3 bases at J; junction bases unmatched: 5. The chain's CDR3 is CAISRGTSGETDTQYF. The DNA for the CDR3 is TGTGCCATCAGTCGCGGGACTAGCGGGGAGACAGATACGCAGTATTTT.

This clonotype was recorded at least ten times. The V and J genes are TRBV6-2 or TRBV6-3 and TRBJ2-3; 12 nucleotides match TRBD2. Germline V gives CDR1 MNHEY, CDR2 SVGEGT. The CDR3 runs 18 residues. The V and J ends lost 2 bases and 3 bases, in that order; junction bases with no gene match: 9. The CDR3 nucleotides are TGTGCCAGCAGTTACCCATATCGACTAGCGGGAGATACAGATACGCAGTATTTT. It yields the protein CASSYPYRLAGDTDTQYF.

This chain connects TRBV29-1 to TRBJ2-7; D may be TRBD2 (6 bases). Looked up from germline, CDR1 is SQVTM and CDR2 is ANQGSEA. There are 13 residues in the CDR3. The germline V and J ends were trimmed by 3 bases and 6 bases, with 15 bases remaining between them. The CDR3 loop reads CSVDRGSSSEQYF. CDR3 DNA: TGCAGCGTTGACCGGGGGTCATCGTCCGAGCAGTACTTC.

This clonotype was counted many times. The V and J genes are TRBV9 and TRBJ1-1; D possibly corresponds to TRBD1 (5 bases). Germline V gives CDR1 SGDLS, CDR2 YYNGEE. CDR3 length: 17 amino acids. V gave up 3 bases and J gave up 0 bases, with 18 bases separating them. CDR3 nucleotides: TGTGCCAGCAGCGGGGGCATCGGAGGGCAGCTGAACACTGAAGCTTTCTTT. Its protein is CASSGGIGGQLNTEAFF. The full variable domain, with the rest looked up from reference TRBV9 and TRBJ1-1, is DSGVTQTPKHLITATGQRVTLRCSPRSGDLSVYWYQQSLDQGLQFLIQYYNGEERAKGNILERFSAQQFPDLHSELNLSSLELGDSALYFCASSGGIGGQLNTEAFFGQGTRLTVV.